Detailed here is one TCR beta chain. What it binds is unknown. Between the trimmed V and J ends, which lost 5 bases and 1 base, there was a span of 8 bases. Germline lookup yields CDR1 MDHEN and CDR2 SYDVKM. CDR3 length: 13 residues. Repertoires were generated with immunoSEQ multiplex PCR, while TCRdb's copy carries only in-frame clones and drops some. The profile shows approximately 12,000 clones, 86% of them singletons. This specimen comes from a study of immune evolution from preneoplasia to lung adenocarcinoma. On the study more broadly: HLA loss of heterozygosity: roughly 7.5% AIS, about 14% MIA, more than 25% ADC, none AAH. Study-level points and caveats: Later-stage lesions appeared to have more T cells, more diversity, less clonality. KRAS-mutant nodules had the highest T cell clonality. Top clone frequencies peaked in normal lung, apparently declining through invasive adenocarcinoma.

This clonotype was obtained from a person between 65 and 80 years old with invasive lung adenocarcinoma. The chain links TRBV28 to TRBJ1-1, with TRBD1 as a possible D gene (5 bases). The sequencing input was FFPE invasive lung adenocarcinoma tissue. The CDR3 sequence is CASSPTGNTEAFF. In DNA, the CDR3 is TGTGCCAGCAGTCCCACAGGGAACACTGAAGCTTTCTTT.